This note documents a single T cell receptor beta chain sequence. The data derive from a study of cytomegalovirus exposure and HLA in healthy donors. TCRdb's table, derived via immunoSEQ multiplex PCR, lists solely in-frame clones and lacks some. The table includes 150,000 to 170,000 clones, about 82% detected once. The receptor comes from a human donor in good health. The sequenced sample was PBMCs.

Here the CDR3 DNA reads TGCGCCAGCAGCCAACAGGGGGCGGTCACCGGGGAGCTGTTTTTT. It is translated as CASSQQGAVTGELFF. This rearrangement joins TRBV4-1 to TRBJ2-2; 8 bases map to TRBD1. After removal of 2 bases from V and 4 bases from J, the junction contained 3 bases not matched to a gene. CDR1 MGHRA and CDR2 YSYEKL come from the germline V gene. This CDR3 is 15 amino acids long.